This T cell receptor (beta chain) was identified in a study of response to subunit inactivated influenza vaccine. Findings of the study overall: After each seasonal influenza vaccination, few new T cells are recruited, the authors suggested.

The CDR3 loop spans 15 amino acids. Germline assignment: CDR1 DFQATT and CDR2 SNEGSKA (reference sequence). Trimming took 4 bases from V and 0 from J; bases not matched to a gene: 7. TCRdb called the RT-PCR reads again in MiXCR, with one record for every CDR3 protein. Of some 850,000 distinct CDR3 sequences listed, approximately 17% are singletons. In regard to this clonotype: Its antigen remains unknown.

This TCR derives from a man over 45 who received an inactivated influenza vaccine. The sequencing used PBMCs from blood, collected 4 to 6 days after vaccination. This chain links TRBV20-1 with TRBJ1-2; 8 nucleotides line up with TRBD1. The CDR3 coding sequence is TGCAGTGCTACAGAGCAGACAGGGGCTAACTATGGCTACACCTTC. Translating gives CSATEQTGANYGYTF.